This entry lists 2 T cell receptor beta chains sequenced from one sample in a study of technical replicates of blood from a handful of donors. Assay: immunoSEQ multiplex PCR; the TCRdb copy retains only in-frame clones and omits some. The sample includes about 100,000 clones, 95% of them seen just once. Sequenced input: T cells isolated from PBMCs. These receptor sequences come from a human donor in good health.

The J gene is TRBJ1-1, the V gene TRBV11-3; the D is unclear. V was shortened by 10 bases and J by 5 bases, with 11 bases between the two germline ends. The CDR3 spans 11 residues. Germline CDR1 and CDR2: SGHNT and YENEEA. CDR3 in amino acids: CAINRGTEAFF. CDR3 DNA sequence: TGTGCCATCAACCGAGGGACTGAAGCTTTCTTT.

The J gene is TRBJ2-7, the V gene TRBV5-8, with a possible D match to TRBD2 (5 bases). Between the trimmed V and J ends, which lost 4 bases and 1 base, there was a span of 15 bases. CDR1 is SGHTS, CDR2 YDEGEE, per germline. The CDR3 has 15 residues. The CDR3 bases are TGTGCCAGCAGCCCCCTGGGGAGATCATCCTACGAGCAGTACTTC. Translation: CASSPLGRSSYEQYF.